This T cell receptor beta chain was found in a study of shared clonotypes between healthy human individuals. Study context: Per-donor plates numbered three CD4 naive, three CD4 memory, two CD8 naive and one CD8 memory.

Original handling: Because ImmunoSEQ provided only junction sequences with no quality scores, the filtering differed. Assay used: immunoSEQ multiplex PCR; TCRdb lists only in-frame clones, some missing. That table is the source of V, J and clone size, and D and trimming were worked out from the DNA. This table holds some 2,500,000 clones, more than 85% found once. Germline values: CDR1 LNHDA, CDR2 SQIVND (reference sequence). The CDR3 has 17 residues. Trimming shortened V by 0 bases and J by 0 bases, and 11 bases separated the two germline ends. The chain carries TRBV19 and TRBJ2-2; D may be TRBD2 (6 bases). This sequence was found in a man aged 18 to 29 in good health. Some clones in this sample may be carry-over from other donors' samples. The sample comprised naive CD4+ T cells from PBMCs. Subset indicated: CD45RA+ positively selected. The CDR3 sequence: CASSIDPGLTNTGELFF. CDR3 nucleotide sequence: TGTGCCAGTAGTATAGATCCGGGACTTACGAACACCGGGGAGCTGTTTTTT.